The T cell receptor (beta chain) under discussion was sequenced for a study of shared clonotypes between healthy human individuals. The assay was immunoSEQ multiplex PCR, and TCRdb's table has in-frame clones only and misses some. The data show 400,000 to 600,000 clones, around 96% seen once. The ends were cut back, 1 base at V and 5 bases at J, with 8 bases in the middle. The CDR3 consists of 13 residues. Looked up from germline, CDR1 is SGHAT and CDR2 is FQNNGV. Details on this clone: Antigen specificity is unknown.

Overall study results and limits: The small donor group covered limited genetic and exposure diversity. Non-shared clonotypes displayed generation probabilities falling below those of clonotypes present in all four donors.

The sequenced sample consisted of naive CD4+ T cells sorted from blood. Documented subset: CD45RA+ positively selected. This clonotype was sampled from a young woman in good health. V usage is TRBV11-2 and J usage is TRBJ2-5; D gene ambiguous. The CDR3 sequence: CASSLGTRETQYF. The CDR3 nucleotides read TGTGCCAGCAGCTTAGGGACCAGGGAGACCCAGTACTTC.